The rows below give T cell receptor beta chains drawn from one sample of a study of blood T cell repertoires in COVID-19. Clones were read by immunoSEQ multiplex PCR, and TCRdb kept only the in-frame ones, dropping some. The sample includes fewer than 350,000 clones, around 87% seen only once; the top ten take 6.5% to 9.5%. Sequenced sample: peripheral blood. The receptors derive from a woman between 50 and 59 years old who had recovered from COVID-19. Each CDR3 is given with its conserved first and last residue. D genes are given only for firm matches. Clone size is stated in some rows and not others, as once, few, many or a class when expanded.

d_call j_call clone_size v_call cdr3_nt cdr3_aa
TRBD1 TRBJ2-7 - TRBV25-1 TGTGCCAGCAGCCCTAAGACCGGGACAGGGAATCGCTACGAGCAGTACTTC CASSPKTGTGNRYEQYF
- TRBJ1-2 - TRBV4-3 TGCGCCAGCAGCCAAACCGGGAGGGCCAATGGCTACACCTTC CASSQTGRANGYTF
- TRBJ1-2 few TRBV5-1 TGCGCCAGCAGCTTGGGCGCGGCTAACTATGGCTACACCTTC CASSLGAANYGYTF
- TRBJ1-4 - TRBV2 TGTGCCAGCAAGGGAGGCTGGGGTCCCGAAAAACTGTTTTTT CASKGGWGPEKLFF
- TRBJ2-3 few TRBV19 TGTGCCAGTAGTATCTTCGCCACTAGCACAGATACGCAGTATTTT CASSIFATSTDTQYF
- TRBJ1-2 - TRBV28 TGTGCCAGCAGTTCCCACCGGATACTAGGGGGGGGTAACTATGGCTACACCTTC CASSSHRILGGGNYGYTF
TRBD1 TRBJ2-7 once TRBV28 TGTGCCAGCAGTTCCCTCCGGGACAGGGGAAGGTACGAGCAGTACTTC CASSSLRDRGRYEQYF
- TRBJ2-3 - TRBV6-5 TGTGCCAGCAGTTACGCAGGAGGCGGCACAGATACGCAGTATTTT CASSYAGGGTDTQYF
TRBD1 TRBJ1-4 - TRBV3-1/TRBV3-2 TGTGCCAGCAGCCAAGTCCTGACAGGGGGTAATGAAAAACTGTTTTTT CASSQVLTGGNEKLFF
- TRBJ2-3 once TRBV7-2 TGTGCCAGCAGCCAACCCCAGGGGGGACCTAGCACAGATACGCAGTATTTT CASSQPQGGPSTDTQYF
- TRBJ2-3 - TRBV7-9 TGTGCCAGCAGCTTAGTCTGGCAGGTAAAAGATACGCAGTATTTT CASSLVWQVKDTQYF
TRBD1 TRBJ1-2 - TRBV7-2 TGTGCCAGCAGCAATCGGCCCGGGACAGGGGGTTACGGCTACACCTTC CASSNRPGTGGYGYTF
- TRBJ2-4 - TRBV7-2 TGTGCCAGCAGCTCAATGCGGGCCTTAGCCAAAAACATTCAGTACTTC CASSSMRALAKNIQYF
TRBD1 TRBJ1-5 - TRBV15 TGTGCCACCAGCAGAGGCACAGGGGGCTTTCAGCCCCAGCATTTT CATSRGTGGFQPQHF
- TRBJ2-2 once TRBV4-1 TGCGCCAGCAGCCAGCCCACAGAGACCGGGGAGCTGTTTTTT CASSQPTETGELFF
- TRBJ2-7 - TRBV11-2 TGTGCCAGCAGCTCTCAGGGCGGCAGGAGCTACGAGCAGTACTTC CASSSQGGRSYEQYF
- TRBJ1-1 few TRBV5-4 TGTGCCAGCAGCTTGGGTCTAATAACTGAAGCTTTCTTT CASSLGLITEAFF
- TRBJ2-5 - TRBV6-6 TGTGCCAGCAGTCAGCCCCCCCAAGAGACCCAGTACTTC CASSQPPQETQYF
TRBD1 TRBJ1-5 - TRBV5-6 TGTGCCAGCAGCTTTGGTACAGGGGATCAGCCCCAGCATTTT CASSFGTGDQPQHF
TRBD2 TRBJ2-3 many TRBV2 TGTGCCAGCAAGGACACTAGCGTCAGCACAGATACGCAGTATTTT CASKDTSVSTDTQYF
- TRBJ1-1 once TRBV5-1 TGCGCCAGCAGCGTAACGTCCGGGGTGGTCGCTGAAGCTTTCTTT CASSVTSGVVAEAFF
TRBD1 TRBJ2-7 - TRBV29-1 TGCAGCGGGGCGACAGGGGTTGACGACGAGCAGTACTTC CSGATGVDDEQYF